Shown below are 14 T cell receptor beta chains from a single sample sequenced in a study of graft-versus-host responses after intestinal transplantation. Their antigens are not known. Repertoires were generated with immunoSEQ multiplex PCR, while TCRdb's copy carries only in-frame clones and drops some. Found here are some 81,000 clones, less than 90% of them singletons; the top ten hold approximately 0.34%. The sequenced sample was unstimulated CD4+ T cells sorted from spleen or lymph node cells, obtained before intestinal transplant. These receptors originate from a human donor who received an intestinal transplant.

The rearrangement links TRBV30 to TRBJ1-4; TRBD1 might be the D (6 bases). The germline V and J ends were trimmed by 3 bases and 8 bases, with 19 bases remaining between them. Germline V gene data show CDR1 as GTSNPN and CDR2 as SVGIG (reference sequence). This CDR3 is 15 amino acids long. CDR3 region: CAWRNQGFLREKLFF. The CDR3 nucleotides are TGTGCCTGGAGAAATCAGGGGTTCCTGAGGGAAAAACTGTTTTTT.

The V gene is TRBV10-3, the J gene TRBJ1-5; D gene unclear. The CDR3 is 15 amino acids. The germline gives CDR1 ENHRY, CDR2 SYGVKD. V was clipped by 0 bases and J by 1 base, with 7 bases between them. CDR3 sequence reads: CAISESRESNQPQHF. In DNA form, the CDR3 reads TGTGCCATCAGTGAGTCGAGGGAAAGCAATCAGCCCCAGCATTTT.

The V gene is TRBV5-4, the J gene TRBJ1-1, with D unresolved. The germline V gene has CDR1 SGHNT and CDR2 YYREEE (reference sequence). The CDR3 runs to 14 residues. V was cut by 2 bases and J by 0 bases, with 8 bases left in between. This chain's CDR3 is CASSFQKLNTEAFF. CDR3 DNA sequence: TGTGCCAGCAGCTTCCAGAAATTGAACACTGAAGCTTTCTTT.

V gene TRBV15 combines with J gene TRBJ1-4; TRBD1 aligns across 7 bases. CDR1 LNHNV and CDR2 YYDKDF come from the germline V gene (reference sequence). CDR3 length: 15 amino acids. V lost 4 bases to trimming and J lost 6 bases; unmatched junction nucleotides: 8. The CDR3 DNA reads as TGTGCCACCAGCATTCAGGGGGGTGGATATGAAAAACTGTTTTTT. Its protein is CATSIQGGGYEKLFF.

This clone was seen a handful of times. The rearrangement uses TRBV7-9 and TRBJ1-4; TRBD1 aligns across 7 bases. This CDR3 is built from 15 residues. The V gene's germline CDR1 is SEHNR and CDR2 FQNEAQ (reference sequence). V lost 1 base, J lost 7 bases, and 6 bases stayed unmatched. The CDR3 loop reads CASSLGQGAGEKLFF. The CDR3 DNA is TGTGCCAGCAGCTTAGGACAGGGTGCCGGTGAAAAACTGTTTTTT.

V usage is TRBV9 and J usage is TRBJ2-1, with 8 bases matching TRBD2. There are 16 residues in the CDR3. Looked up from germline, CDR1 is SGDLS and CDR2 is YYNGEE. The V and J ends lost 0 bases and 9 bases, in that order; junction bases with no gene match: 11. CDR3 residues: CASSVGVAGGLGEQFF. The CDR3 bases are TGTGCCAGCAGCGTAGGTGTTGCGGGGGGTTTGGGTGAGCAGTTCTTC.

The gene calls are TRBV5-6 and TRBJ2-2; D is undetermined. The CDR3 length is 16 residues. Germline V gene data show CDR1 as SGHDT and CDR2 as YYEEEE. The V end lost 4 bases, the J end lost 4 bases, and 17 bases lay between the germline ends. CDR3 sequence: CASSPRARVGTGELFF. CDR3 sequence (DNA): TGTGCCAGCAGCCCTCGCGCTCGGGTGGGCACCGGGGAGCTGTTTTTT.

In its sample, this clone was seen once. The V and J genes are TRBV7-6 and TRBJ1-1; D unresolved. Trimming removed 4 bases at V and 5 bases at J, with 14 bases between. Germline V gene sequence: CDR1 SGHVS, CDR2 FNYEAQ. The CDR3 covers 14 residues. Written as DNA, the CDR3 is TGTGCCAGCAGCTCCCAGTCTGGAGGTACTGAAGCTTTCTTT. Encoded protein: CASSSQSGGTEAFF.

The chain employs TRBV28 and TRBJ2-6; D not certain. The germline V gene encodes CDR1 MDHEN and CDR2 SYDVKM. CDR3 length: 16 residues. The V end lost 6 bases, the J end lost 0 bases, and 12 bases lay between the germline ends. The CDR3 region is CASSLLPGSGANVLTF. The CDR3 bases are TGTGCCAGCAGCCTCCTCCCCGGCTCTGGGGCCAACGTCCTGACTTTC.

For the CDR3, the DNA is TGTGCCAGCAGTTCCTTCCGGGACAGGACCTATGAAGCTTTCTTT. Its protein is CASSSFRDRTYEAFF. This chain connects TRBV6-6 to TRBJ1-1, with 8 bases aligning to TRBD1. Looked up from germline, CDR1 is MNHNY and CDR2 is SVGAGI (reference sequence). Trimming removed 4 bases from V and 7 bases from J; junction bases left unmatched: 11. This CDR3 region has 15 residues.

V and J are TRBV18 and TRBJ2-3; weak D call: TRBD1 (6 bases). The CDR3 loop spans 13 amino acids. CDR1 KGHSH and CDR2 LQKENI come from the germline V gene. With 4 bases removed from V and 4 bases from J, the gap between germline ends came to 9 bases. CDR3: CASSRDRSDTQYF. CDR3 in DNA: TGTGCCAGCTCACGCGACAGGTCAGATACGCAGTATTTT.

The CDR3 loop reads CASSLGSGGIYEQYF. Written as DNA, the CDR3 is TGTGCCAGCAGCTTAGGGTCAGGGGGTATCTACGAGCAGTACTTC. This chain connects TRBV7-6 to TRBJ2-7, with 7 bases matching TRBD1. Germline CDR1 SGHVS, CDR2 FNYEAQ. The CDR3 loop spans 15 amino acids. V shed 1 base, J shed 3 bases, and the junction held 6 bases outside the gene matches.

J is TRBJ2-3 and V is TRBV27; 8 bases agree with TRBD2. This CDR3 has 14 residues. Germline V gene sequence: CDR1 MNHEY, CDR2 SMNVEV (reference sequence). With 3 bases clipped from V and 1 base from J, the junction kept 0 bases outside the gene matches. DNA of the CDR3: TGTGCCAGCAGTTTCGGGAGGGGCACAGATACGCAGTATTTT. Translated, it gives CASSFGRGTDTQYF.

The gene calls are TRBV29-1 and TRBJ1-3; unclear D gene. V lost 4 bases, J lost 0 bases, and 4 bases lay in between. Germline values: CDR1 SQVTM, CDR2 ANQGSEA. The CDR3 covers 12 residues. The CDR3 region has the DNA TGCAGCGTTGCTACCTCTGGAAACACCATATATTTT. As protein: CSVATSGNTIYF.